The 10 T cell receptor beta chains presented below share a single source sample, sequenced in a study of blood T cell repertoires in COVID-19 (dated by TCRdb to about 2020). Preparation of the library involved the immunoSEQ multiplex PCR assay. TCRdb limited this immuneACCESS table to in-frame rearrangements with V and J called. A share of clones is missing; checked studies link under half to unresolved V genes, and the rest is unexplained. In this sample the table shows some 20,000 clones, roughly nine tenths of which occur a single time. The top ten clonotypes cover 4.5% to 5.5% of the sample. Source material: peripheral blood. Receptors were obtained from a human donor in a cohort sampled during active COVID-19.

This chain joins TRBV7-9 and TRBJ1-3; 7 bases fit TRBD1. The V gene end was trimmed by 3 bases and the J gene end by 1 base; junction bases not matched to a gene: 3. There are 15 residues in the CDR3. Per germline, CDR1 SEHNR and CDR2 FQNEAQ (reference sequence). This chain's CDR3 is CASSFTTGSGNTIYF. In nucleotides, the CDR3 is TGTGCCAGCAGCTTTACGACAGGGTCTGGAAACACCATATATTTT.

The rearrangement links TRBV5-1 to TRBJ1-1; tentative D call: TRBD1 (6 bases). The V gene's germline CDR1 is SGHRS and CDR2 YFSETQ. The CDR3 sequence is 13 residues long. The ends were cut back, 5 bases at V and 4 bases at J, with 12 bases in the middle. CDR3 bases: TGCGCCAGCAGTTCACAGGGAGCCACTGAAGCTTTCTTT. Its translation: CASSSQGATEAFF.

V gene TRBV13 combines with J gene TRBJ2-4; 8 nucleotides align to TRBD1. V trimming: 5 bases; J trimming: 6 bases; junction bases outside the gene matches: 9. The germline V gene has CDR1 PRHDT and CDR2 FYEKMQ (reference sequence). This CDR3 comprises 15 residues. The CDR3 reads CASSPDRGAVNIQYF. CDR3 nucleotides: TGTGCCAGCAGCCCCGACAGGGGTGCGGTAAACATTCAGTACTTC.

The chain employs TRBV18 and TRBJ2-1; 11 bases are a match to TRBD2. The CDR3 covers 16 residues. J lost 9 bases, V lost 3 bases, and 10 bases had no gene match. The germline CDR1 and CDR2 sequences are KGHSH and LQKENI. The CDR3 spells CASSPTSGNLGGEQFF. As DNA, the CDR3 is TGTGCCAGCTCACCGACTAGCGGGAATCTTGGGGGTGAGCAGTTCTTC.

This chain connects TRBV19 to TRBJ1-5; weak D call: TRBD1 (6 bases). In germline, CDR1 is LNHDA, CDR2 SQIVND (reference sequence). Trimming shortened V by 5 bases and J by 3 bases, and 17 bases separated the two germline ends. CDR3 length: 16 residues. The CDR3, as DNA: TGTGCCAGTAGTCCAGGGGAGGGATCCATCAATCAGCCCCAGCATTTT. Its protein product is CASSPGEGSINQPQHF.

This chain uses TRBV7-9 with TRBJ1-1; 7 bases fit TRBD1. V was pared by 2 bases and J by 1 base, with 4 bases of the junction left unmatched. This CDR3 is 15 amino acids long. Per germline, CDR1 SEHNR and CDR2 FQNEAQ (reference sequence). The CDR3 is CASSLKSGGNTEAFF. CDR3 coding DNA: TGTGCCAGCAGCTTAAAGTCAGGGGGGAACACTGAAGCTTTCTTT.

The chain combines TRBV19 with TRBJ2-1, with D possibly TRBD1 on 7 matching bases. Per germline, CDR1 LNHDA and CDR2 SQIVND (reference sequence). Trimming removed 9 bases at V and 0 bases at J, with 12 bases between. There are 14 residues in the CDR3. The CDR3 DNA reads TGTGCCAGCAGGGGGGTATCCTCCTACAATGAGCAGTTCTTC. Translated: CASRGVSSYNEQFF.

This chain links TRBV2 with TRBJ1-4, with D perhaps matching TRBD1 (5 bases). Trimming removed 4 bases at V and 7 bases at J, with 10 bases between. The length of the CDR3 is 13 residues. The germline CDR1 and CDR2 sequences are SNHLY and FYNNEI. The CDR3 loop reads CASSAGFGEKLFF. The CDR3 DNA sequence: TGTGCCAGCAGTGCAGGGTTCGGTGAAAAACTGTTTTTT. Supplemented by reference TRBV2 and TRBJ1-4, the full variable domain reads EPEVTQTPSHQVTQMGQEVILRCVPISNHLYFYWYRQILGQKVEFLVSFYNNEISEKSEIFDDQFSVERPDGSNFTLKIRSTKLEDSAMYFCASSAGFGEKLFFGSGTQLSVL.

The gene calls are TRBV2 and TRBJ2-7, with a tentative D call TRBD1 (6 bases). Germline V gene data show CDR1 as SNHLY and CDR2 as FYNNEI. The CDR3 sequence is 14 residues long. Trimming took off 4 bases at V and 2 bases at J, with 12 bases between the two ends. CDR3 bases: TGTGCCAGCAGTGCGGCAGGGGCCCCCTACGAGCAGTACTTC. Amino acid sequence: CASSAAGAPYEQYF.

J is TRBJ1-6 and V is TRBV30; tentatively, D is TRBD1 (6 bases). The CDR3 consists of 14 residues. Trimming cost V 3 bases and J 4 bases, with 10 bases left between them. Germline CDR1 is GTSNPN and CDR2 is SVGIG (reference sequence). The CDR3 nucleotides read TGTGCCTGGAGGATAGGACAGTATAATTCACCCCTCCACTTT. This sequence encodes CAWRIGQYNSPLHF.